The clone carrying this TCR beta chain was found a few times. What it binds is unknown. TCRdb independently ran MiXCR on the 5' RACE reads; one entry per CDR3 protein. The sample lists fewer than 13,000 distinct CDR3 sequences; 17% were seen once. Treg sorting used a CD4+CD25+CD127-/low gate. Points from the study as a whole: In terms of TCR gene usage, tumor memory CD4+ T cells clustered together with blood and lymph node memory CD4+ cells, as well as with lymph node naive CD4+ cells.

The CDR3 extends over 14 amino acids. Looked up from germline, CDR1 is MDHEN and CDR2 is SYDVKM. V was clipped by 5 bases and J by 5 bases, with 16 bases between them. The TCR originated in a female donor with breast cancer. The chain is built from TRBV28 and TRBJ2-7; no clear D gene. Sequencing was carried out using Tregs sorted from a lymph node. For the CDR3, the DNA is TGTGCCAGCAGTGCCGGACCGTTCCTCGACGAGCAGTACTTC. It translates to CASSAGPFLDEQYF.